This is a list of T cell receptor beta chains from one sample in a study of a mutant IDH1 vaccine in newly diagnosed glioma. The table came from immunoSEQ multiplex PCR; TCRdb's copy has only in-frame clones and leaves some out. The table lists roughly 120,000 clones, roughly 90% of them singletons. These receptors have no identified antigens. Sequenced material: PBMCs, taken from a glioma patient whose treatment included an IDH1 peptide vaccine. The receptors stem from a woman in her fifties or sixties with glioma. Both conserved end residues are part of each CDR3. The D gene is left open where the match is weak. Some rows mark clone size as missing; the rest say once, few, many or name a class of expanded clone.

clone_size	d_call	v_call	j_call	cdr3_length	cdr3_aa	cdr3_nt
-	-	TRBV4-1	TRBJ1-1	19	CASSQDGDLGPEWYTEAFF	TGCGCCAGCAGCCAAGATGGGGACTTGGGGCCAGAATGGTACACTGAAGCTTTCTTT
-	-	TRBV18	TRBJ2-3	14	CASSPRMGTDTQYF	TGTGCCAGCTCACCACGGATGGGCACAGATACGCAGTATTTT
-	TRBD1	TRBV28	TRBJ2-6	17	CATVTGAHFSGANVLTF	TGTGCCACCGTTACAGGGGCCCACTTCTCTGGGGCCAACGTCCTGACTTTC
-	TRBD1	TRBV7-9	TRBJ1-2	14	CASSLGGQSYGYTF	TGTGCCAGCAGCTTAGGGGGACAGTCCTATGGCTACACCTTC
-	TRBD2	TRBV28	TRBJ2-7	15	CASSLRLAERYEQYF	TGTGCCAGCAGCCTCCGACTAGCGGAGAGGTACGAGCAGTACTTC
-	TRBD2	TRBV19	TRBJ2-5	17	CASRNGGGRNLQETQYF	TGTGCCAGTAGAAACGGGGGAGGGAGGAACCTACAAGAGACCCAGTACTTC
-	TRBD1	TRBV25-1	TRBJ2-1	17	CASSEAPGQGHYNEQFF	TGTGCCAGCAGTGAAGCCCCGGGACAGGGCCACTACAATGAGCAGTTCTTC
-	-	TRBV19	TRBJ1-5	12	CASTQGSQPQHF	TGTGCCAGTACCCAGGGTTCCCAGCCCCAGCATTTT
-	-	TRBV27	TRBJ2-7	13	CASSLGGDYEQYF	TGTGCCAGCAGTTTAGGAGGTGATTACGAGCAGTACTTC
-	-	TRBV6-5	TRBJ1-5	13	CASSSDREQPQHF	TGTGCCAGCAGTTCCGACCGGGAGCAGCCCCAGCATTTT
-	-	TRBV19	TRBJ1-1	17	CASSIWMGGAENTEAFF	TGTGCCAGTAGTATTTGGATGGGGGGCGCCGAGAACACTGAAGCTTTCTTT
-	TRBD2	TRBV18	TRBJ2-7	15	CASSPQGDYPYEQYF	TGTGCCAGCTCACCCCAAGGGGACTATCCCTACGAGCAGTACTTC
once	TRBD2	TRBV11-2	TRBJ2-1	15	CASSLQTSGRDEQFF	TGTGCCAGCAGCTTGCAGACTAGCGGGAGAGACGAGCAGTTCTTC
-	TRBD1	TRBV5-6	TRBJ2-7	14	CASSFPGGPYEQYF	TGTGCCAGCAGCTTCCCAGGGGGTCCTTACGAGCAGTACTTC
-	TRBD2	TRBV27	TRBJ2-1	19	CASRQGTSAWGNSYNEQFF	TGTGCCAGCAGGCAAGGGACTAGCGCATGGGGGAACTCCTACAATGAGCAGTTCTTC
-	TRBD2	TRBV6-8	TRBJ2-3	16	CAIPQTGTIRVDTQYF	TGTGCCATACCGCAAACCGGGACTATCCGAGTAGATACGCAGTATTTT
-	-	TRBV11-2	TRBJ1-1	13	CASSLDPNTEAFF	TGTGCCAGCAGCTTAGACCCTAACACTGAAGCTTTCTTT
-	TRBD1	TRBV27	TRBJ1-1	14	CASSWTGINTEAFF	TGTGCCAGCAGTTGGACAGGGATAAACACTGAAGCTTTCTTT
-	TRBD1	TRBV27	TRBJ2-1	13	CASSIRDRREQFF	TGTGCCAGCAGTATCCGGGACAGGCGTGAGCAGTTCTTC
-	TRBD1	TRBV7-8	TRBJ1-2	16	CASSRAGTGINYGYTF	TGTGCCAGCAGCCGAGCTGGGACAGGTATTAACTATGGCTACACCTTC
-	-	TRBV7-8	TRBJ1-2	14	CASSSQGGTYGYTF	TGTGCCAGCAGCTCCCAGGGAGGGACCTATGGCTACACCTTC
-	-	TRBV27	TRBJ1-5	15	CASSLSSYSNQPQHF	TGTGCCAGCAGTTTGTCCAGCTATAGCAATCAGCCCCAGCATTTT
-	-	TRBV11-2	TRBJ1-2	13	CASSFAAGYGYTF	TGTGCCAGCAGCTTTGCTGCCGGCTATGGCTACACCTTC
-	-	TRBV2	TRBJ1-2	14	CASSEISSNYGYTF	TGTGCCAGCAGTGAAATAAGTTCTAACTATGGCTACACCTTC
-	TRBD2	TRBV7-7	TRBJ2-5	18	CASSPTGTSGRASPTQYF	TGTGCTAGCAGCCCTACCGGGACTAGCGGGAGGGCCTCGCCAACCCAGTACTTC